The clone carrying this T cell receptor beta chain was seen a handful of times. Construction of the TCRbeta library involved unique molecular identifiers. MiXCR was run by TCRdb on the PCR reads, yielding one entry per CDR3 protein. Among hundreds of thousands of distinct CDR3 sequences, approximately 16% were seen once, and the ten largest hold over 0.95%. This CDR3 spans 13 amino acids. Trimming stripped 3 bases from V and 8 bases from J, with 13 bases between. Germline V lookup: CDR1 DFQATT, CDR2 SNEGSKA (reference sequence). This specimen comes from a study of T-cell reconstitution after alpha-beta-depleted transplantation in children.

The receptor comes from a human donor who donated a stem cell graft to a child with acute myeloid leukemia. The sample consisted of PBMCs from the stem cell graft donor, taken from the stem cell graft. V gene TRBV20-1 combines with J gene TRBJ1-4; a weak D match, TRBD1 (5 bases). The DNA of the CDR3 is TGCAGTGCTAGTCGGGGCGGTGAGGAAAAACTGTTTTTT. Translating gives CSASRGGEEKLFF.